This is a list of T cell receptor beta chains from one sample in a study of shared clonotypes between healthy human individuals. The data were produced by immunoSEQ multiplex PCR, yet TCRdb's version contains in-frame clones alone and is incomplete. The sample lists about 2,200,000 clones, 85% to 95% occurring once. The material sequenced was naive CD8+ T cells from PBMCs. Receptors originate from a man aged 18 to 35 in good health. Some clones in this sample may be carry-over from other donors' samples. Each CDR3 is given with its conserved first and last residue. The order of the fields is clone size, D gene, V gene, J gene, CDR3 DNA, CDR3 protein. A D gene is named only where the DNA matches it firmly. Expanded clones get a size class; other rows say once, few or many, or leave the size out.

clone size: few; D gene: NA; V gene: TRBV7-3; J gene: TRBJ1-2; CDR3 DNA: TGTGCCAGCAGCCCCGGTGCAGGGGACTTGGATGGCTACACCTTC; CDR3 protein: CASSPGAGDLDGYTF
clone size: NA; D gene: TRBD2; V gene: TRBV27; J gene: TRBJ2-3; CDR3 DNA: TGTGCCAGCAGTTTAGGCGGGAGTGATACGCAGTATTTT; CDR3 protein: CASSLGGSDTQYF
clone size: NA; D gene: TRBD1; V gene: TRBV27; J gene: TRBJ2-1; CDR3 DNA: TGTGCCAGCAGTTTAAACAGGGGGCTCAATGAGCAGTTCTTC; CDR3 protein: CASSLNRGLNEQFF
clone size: NA; D gene: NA; V gene: TRBV4-3; J gene: TRBJ2-7; CDR3 DNA: TGCGCCAGCAGCTACTCGACCCAGGGTGACGAGCAGTACTTC; CDR3 protein: CASSYSTQGDEQYF
clone size: NA; D gene: NA; V gene: TRBV29-1; J gene: TRBJ1-1; CDR3 DNA: TGCAGCACTCTGACACCTGAAGCTTTCTTT; CDR3 protein: CSTLTPEAFF
clone size: NA; D gene: NA; V gene: TRBV4-3; J gene: TRBJ2-5; CDR3 DNA: TGCGCCAGCAGCCAACAGCAGGGAATTCTGGAGACCCAGTACTTC; CDR3 protein: CASSQQQGILETQYF
clone size: NA; D gene: NA; V gene: TRBV28; J gene: TRBJ2-7; CDR3 DNA: TGTGCCAGCAGTTTCAGGGGGGGATATGGCCAGCAGTACTTC; CDR3 protein: CASSFRGGYGQQYF
clone size: NA; D gene: NA; V gene: TRBV7-7; J gene: TRBJ2-7; CDR3 DNA: TGTGCCAGCAGCCATGGACAGTTCTACGAGCAGTACTTC; CDR3 protein: CASSHGQFYEQYF
clone size: NA; D gene: NA; V gene: TRBV4-3; J gene: TRBJ2-6; CDR3 DNA: TGCGCCAGCAGCCCCGACAGCTCTGGGGCCAACGTCCTGACTTTC; CDR3 protein: CASSPDSSGANVLTF
clone size: NA; D gene: TRBD1; V gene: TRBV4-3; J gene: TRBJ1-2; CDR3 DNA: TGCGCCAGCAGCCGGCAGGGGGAACCCTATGGCTACACCTTC; CDR3 protein: CASSRQGEPYGYTF
clone size: NA; D gene: TRBD2; V gene: TRBV7-9; J gene: TRBJ2-7; CDR3 DNA: TGTGCCAGCAGCTCACCATCTCTGGGGGGGTTAAACTACGAGCAGTACTTC; CDR3 protein: CASSSPSLGGLNYEQYF
clone size: NA; D gene: NA; V gene: TRBV7-8; J gene: TRBJ2-2; CDR3 DNA: TGTGCCGGACTCGGGACAACGAACACCGGGGAGCTGTTTTTT; CDR3 protein: CAGLGTTNTGELFF
clone size: NA; D gene: TRBD1; V gene: TRBV9; J gene: TRBJ2-2; CDR3 DNA: TGTGCCAGCAGCTCAGGGACAGTATACACCGGGGAGCTGTTTTTT; CDR3 protein: CASSSGTVYTGELFF
clone size: NA; D gene: NA; V gene: TRBV21-1; J gene: TRBJ2-5; CDR3 DNA: TGTGCCAGCAGCAAAGACAGGGGGGAGACCCAGTACTTC; CDR3 protein: CASSKDRGETQYF
clone size: NA; D gene: TRBD1; V gene: TRBV27; J gene: TRBJ1-2; CDR3 DNA: TGTGCCAGCAGTCCGCGAACAGGGGGTTCCTATGGCTACACCTTC; CDR3 protein: CASSPRTGGSYGYTF
clone size: NA; D gene: NA; V gene: TRBV28; J gene: TRBJ2-7; CDR3 DNA: TGTGCCAGCACCATGGGGCAGACCTACGAGCAGTACTTC; CDR3 protein: CASTMGQTYEQYF
clone size: NA; D gene: TRBD1; V gene: TRBV10-3; J gene: TRBJ1-4; CDR3 DNA: TGTGCCATCAGTGACAGGCACAGGGGGGATGAAAAACTGTTTTTT; CDR3 protein: CAISDRHRGDEKLFF
clone size: NA; D gene: NA; V gene: TRBV5-1; J gene: TRBJ2-7; CDR3 DNA: TGCGCCAGCAGCCAATCGAGGGGAACCTACGAGCAGTACTTC; CDR3 protein: CASSQSRGTYEQYF
clone size: once; D gene: NA; V gene: TRBV6-7; J gene: TRBJ1-5; CDR3 DNA: TGTGCCAGCAGTCAACCCCGGACAGATAGCAATCAGCCCCAGCATTTT; CDR3 protein: CASSQPRTDSNQPQHF
clone size: NA; D gene: NA; V gene: TRBV7-9; J gene: TRBJ2-1; CDR3 DNA: TGTGCCAGCAGCTCCGCTTTAGACAAATACTACAATGAGCAGTTCTTC; CDR3 protein: CASSSALDKYYNEQFF
clone size: NA; D gene: NA; V gene: TRBV3-1/TRBV3-2; J gene: TRBJ2-7; CDR3 DNA: TGTGCCAACAAGAGTGGTCGGTACTTC; CDR3 protein: CANKSGRYF
clone size: few; D gene: NA; V gene: TRBV27; J gene: TRBJ2-7; CDR3 DNA: TGTGCCAGCAGTTTAGGACTCTCCTACGAGCAGTACTTC; CDR3 protein: CASSLGLSYEQYF
clone size: NA; D gene: NA; V gene: TRBV9; J gene: TRBJ1-5; CDR3 DNA: TGTGCCAGCAGCGTAGGAGCGGGACAGCCCCAGCATTTT; CDR3 protein: CASSVGAGQPQHF
clone size: few; D gene: NA; V gene: TRBV30; J gene: TRBJ1-1; CDR3 DNA: TGTGCCTGGAGCCACGGGCCTCGCACTGAAGCTTTCTTT; CDR3 protein: CAWSHGPRTEAFF
clone size: NA; D gene: NA; V gene: TRBV7-9; J gene: TRBJ2-7; CDR3 DNA: TGTGCCAGCAGCTTTACAGCCCCATACGAGCAGTACTTC; CDR3 protein: CASSFTAPYEQYF
clone size: NA; D gene: TRBD2; V gene: TRBV6-5; J gene: TRBJ2-3; CDR3 DNA: TGTGCCAGCAGTTACGAGGGAGGGGAGACAGATACGCAGTATTTT; CDR3 protein: CASSYEGGETDTQYF
clone size: NA; D gene: NA; V gene: TRBV27; J gene: TRBJ2-7; CDR3 DNA: TGTGCCAGCAAACCCCGGGGGGCACCTAGGCAGTACTTC; CDR3 protein: CASKPRGAPRQYF
clone size: NA; D gene: NA; V gene: TRBV15; J gene: TRBJ1-1; CDR3 DNA: TGTGCCACCAGCCCGACAGAGAACACTGAAGCTTTCTTT; CDR3 protein: CATSPTENTEAFF
clone size: NA; D gene: TRBD2; V gene: TRBV27; J gene: TRBJ2-1; CDR3 DNA: TGTGCCAGCAGTTTGTACCTTCAGGGACTAGCGGGAGGGCGAGAGCAGTTCTTC; CDR3 protein: CASSLYLQGLAGGREQFF
clone size: NA; D gene: NA; V gene: TRBV15; J gene: TRBJ2-7; CDR3 DNA: TGTGCCACCAGCAGAGAAGGAAACAGAGGCGGCTCCTACGAGCAGTACTTC; CDR3 protein: CATSREGNRGGSYEQYF
clone size: NA; D gene: NA; V gene: TRBV29-1; J gene: TRBJ2-7; CDR3 DNA: TGCAGCGTTGGTGGGGTGAGCTCCTACGAGCAGTACTTC; CDR3 protein: CSVGGVSSYEQYF
clone size: NA; D gene: TRBD1; V gene: TRBV6-1; J gene: TRBJ2-2; CDR3 DNA: TGTGCCACCAAACAGGGGACCGGGGAGCTGTTTTTT; CDR3 protein: CATKQGTGELFF
clone size: NA; D gene: NA; V gene: TRBV9; J gene: TRBJ2-3; CDR3 DNA: TGTGCCAGCAGCGTAGCACCAGATACGCAGTATTTT; CDR3 protein: CASSVAPDTQYF
clone size: NA; D gene: NA; V gene: TRBV19; J gene: TRBJ1-2; CDR3 DNA: TGTGCCAGTAGTATAGATGGACGAGATCCCGGAGGATATGGCTACACCTTC; CDR3 protein: CASSIDGRDPGGYGYTF
clone size: NA; D gene: TRBD1; V gene: TRBV11-2; J gene: TRBJ2-7; CDR3 DNA: TGTGCCAGCAGCTTCGGGACAGGGGCCTTCTACGAGCAGTACTTC; CDR3 protein: CASSFGTGAFYEQYF
clone size: NA; D gene: TRBD2; V gene: TRBV9; J gene: TRBJ2-7; CDR3 DNA: TGTGCCAGCAGCCCCTGCCTAGCGGGTTGCGAGCAGTACTTC; CDR3 protein: CASSPCLAGCEQYF
clone size: NA; D gene: TRBD1; V gene: TRBV4-2; J gene: TRBJ1-1; CDR3 DNA: TGTGCCAGCAGCCACCCGACAGGGGGGCGCACTGAAGCTTTCTTT; CDR3 protein: CASSHPTGGRTEAFF
clone size: once; D gene: TRBD1; V gene: TRBV13; J gene: TRBJ1-5; CDR3 DNA: TGTGCCAGCACCCTGGGGAGGACAGGTCGTCAGCCCCAGCATTTT; CDR3 protein: CASTLGRTGRQPQHF
clone size: NA; D gene: NA; V gene: TRBV19; J gene: TRBJ1-2; CDR3 DNA: TGTGCCAGTATAAGTGGGACATACGGGCGCAACTATGGCTACACCTTC; CDR3 protein: CASISGTYGRNYGYTF
clone size: NA; D gene: NA; V gene: TRBV5-4; J gene: TRBJ1-3; CDR3 DNA: TGTGCCAGCAGCTTCACAGGGGGAAACACCATATATTTT; CDR3 protein: CASSFTGGNTIYF
clone size: NA; D gene: NA; V gene: TRBV4-1; J gene: TRBJ2-3; CDR3 DNA: TGCGCCAGCAGCAGGGACCTCCGGATGGCAGATACGCAGTATTTT; CDR3 protein: CASSRDLRMADTQYF
clone size: NA; D gene: NA; V gene: TRBV9; J gene: TRBJ2-5; CDR3 DNA: TGTGCCAGCAGCGTAAGGGGGGAAGAGACCCAGTACTTC; CDR3 protein: CASSVRGEETQYF